These 12 T cell receptor beta chains share one sample of origin, sequenced in a study of blood T cell repertoires in COVID-19. Clones were read by immunoSEQ multiplex PCR, and TCRdb kept only the in-frame ones, dropping some. Of some 290,000 clones in the sample, 75% to 90% were seen once. Material for sequencing was peripheral blood. These receptors were taken from a woman in her twenties or thirties with COVID-19, enrolled during active disease.

The chain carries TRBV6-5 and TRBJ2-3, with D tentatively TRBD2 (6 bases). The CDR3 loop spans 14 amino acids. CDR1 and CDR2 from the germline V gene are MNHEY and SVGAGI. V lost 0 bases, J lost 4 bases, and 8 bases lay in between. The CDR3 here is CASSYSWGADTQYF. DNA for the CDR3: TGTGCCAGCAGTTACTCTTGGGGGGCAGATACGCAGTATTTT.

V gene TRBV7-8 combines with J gene TRBJ2-5, with D tentatively TRBD2 (5 bases). Germline CDR1 reads SGHVS; CDR2 reads FQNEAQ. V gave up 5 bases and J gave up 2 bases, with 15 bases separating them. The CDR3 runs to 15 residues. This CDR3 reads CASSDRTGPQETQYF. The CDR3 nucleotides read TGTGCCAGCAGCGACCGGACTGGACCGCAAGAGACCCAGTACTTC.

On this clone itself: The sample carries other DNA sequences with the same CDR3. The rearrangement links TRBV6-6 to TRBJ1-3; possible D gene TRBD1, 6 bases. CDR3 length: 15 residues. V was cut by 2 bases and J by 1 base, with 9 bases left in between. Germline V gene lookup returns CDR1 MNHNY and CDR2 SVGAGI (reference sequence). Written as DNA, the CDR3 is TGTGCCAGCAGTTACGGCACAGGGTCTGGAAACACCATATATTTT. Translated, it gives CASSYGTGSGNTIYF.

The chain couples TRBV9 to TRBJ1-1; a weak D match, TRBD1 (5 bases). This CDR3 comprises 15 residues. CDR1 and CDR2 from the germline V gene are SGDLS and YYNGEE. The germline V and J ends were trimmed by 0 bases and 1 base, with 10 bases remaining between them. In DNA form, the CDR3 reads TGTGCCAGCAGCGTAGGGCCAGGGAAGAACACTGAAGCTTTCTTT. Amino acid sequence: CASSVGPGKNTEAFF.

This clone has a single count. The chain combines TRBV28 with TRBJ1-2; TRBD1 is a possible D gene (5 bases). CDR3 length: 12 amino acids. The germline V gene encodes CDR1 MDHEN and CDR2 SYDVKM. V lost 7 bases, J lost 4 bases, and 10 bases lay in between. The CDR3 DNA reads as TGTGCCAGCATTGGGGCTTCCTATGGCTACACCTTC. Translation gives CASIGASYGYTF.

V and J are TRBV13 and TRBJ2-1; weak D call: TRBD2 (6 bases). V was pared by 5 bases and J by 3 bases, with 11 bases between. Germline V lookup: CDR1 PRHDT, CDR2 FYEKMQ (reference sequence). The CDR3 consists of 14 residues. CDR3 protein: CASSPPGVYNEQFF. The CDR3 DNA reads TGTGCCAGCAGCCCACCGGGAGTCTACAATGAGCAGTTCTTC.

The table lists this clone with a few counts. J is TRBJ2-7 and V is TRBV5-4; TRBD2 matches at 11 bases. There are 15 residues in the CDR3. V gave up 6 bases and J gave up 4 bases; unmatched junction bases: 9. CDR1 and CDR2 (germline): SGHNT, YYREEE (reference sequence). The CDR3 DNA is TGTGCCAGCACAATAGCGGGAGGGGATAGGTACGAGCAGTACTTC. It encodes CASTIAGGDRYEQYF.

V and J are TRBV6-4 and TRBJ2-1, with 10 bases lining up with TRBD2. The CDR3 runs 17 residues. Unmatched junction bases numbered 8, after V lost 6 bases and J lost 0 bases. Germline V gene data show CDR1 as MRHNA and CDR2 as SNTAGT. For the CDR3, the DNA is TGTGCCAGCAGCTCCGGGACTAGCGATAGCTCCTACAATGAGCAGTTCTTC. It encodes CASSSGTSDSSYNEQFF.

The genes are TRBV28 and TRBJ2-7; the D gene is possibly TRBD2 (5 bases). The length of the CDR3 is 14 residues. CDR1 MDHEN and CDR2 SYDVKM come from the germline V gene. Trimming removed 5 bases from V and 5 bases from J, with 16 bases in between. The CDR3 bases are TGTGCCAGCAGTACCCCAGCGGTGGAGAACGAGCAGTACTTC. It is translated as CASSTPAVENEQYF.

This clone came up a few times. The chain is built from TRBV30 and TRBJ2-1; D unresolved. Per germline, CDR1 GTSNPN and CDR2 SVGIG (reference sequence). This CDR3 is built from 11 residues. Trimming stripped 7 bases from V and 4 bases from J, with 8 bases between. The CDR3 protein is CALARYNEQFF. Here the CDR3 DNA reads TGTGCCTTAGCCCGTTACAATGAGCAGTTCTTC.

The genes are TRBV9 and TRBJ1-5; D might be TRBD1 (5 bases). The V end was cut by 0 bases, the J end by 0 bases, with 7 bases between. The V gene's germline CDR1 is SGDLS and CDR2 YYNGEE. This CDR3 contains 15 residues. CDR3 sequence reads: CASSVGQNSNQPQHF. CDR3 nucleotides: TGTGCCAGCAGCGTAGGACAGAATAGCAATCAGCCCCAGCATTTT.

This clone was seen just once. The rearrangement links TRBV6-5 to TRBJ2-7, with a tentative D call TRBD2 (5 bases). The length of the CDR3 is 14 residues. Trimming left V 6 bases short and J 2 bases short, with 14 bases between. CDR1 MNHEY and CDR2 SVGAGI come from the germline V gene. The CDR3 bases are TGTGCCAGCAGAATGAACAGAGGGACCTACGAGCAGTACTTC. Amino acids: CASRMNRGTYEQYF.